This T cell receptor (beta chain) comes out of a study of a mutant IDH1 vaccine in newly diagnosed glioma (TCRdb year 2021). About the study as a whole: Eight vaccinations were administered to patients in weeks 1, 3, 5, 7, 11, 15, 19 and 23, corresponding to visits V03 through V10. Vaccination started 4-6 weeks after radiotherapy alone, or was given together with temozolomide cycles in the groups whose treatment included chemotherapy. Of the roughly 34 treated patients, approximately 62% were male and roughly 38% were female, and a mean age of about 37 years was recorded. Before enrollment, patients had received standard therapy of radiotherapy alone, temozolomide alone, or radiochemotherapy with temozolomide; most received the combination. Peripheral blood samples were drawn at six visits, namely V03 (baseline), V05, V07, V10, V12 and V13. Longitudinal TCRB deep sequencing was done for about two dozen treated patients, wherever samples were available for exploratory analyses.

Overall study outcomes, separate from this receptor: PBMC samples for TCRB deep sequencing were selected based on availability. No apparent relationship was observed between pseudoprogression and alterations in the top peripheral T cell clonotypes detected by TCRB sequencing. Vaccine-induced immune responses across multiple MHC alleles were detected in approximately 93% of patients. According to the authors, sample limitations meant that analyses of patient blood samples could not be reproduced.

This clone was seen only a few times. Its cognate antigen has yet to be identified. Per-base quality was not reported, and no clone a single base away is much larger than it. Library preparation used the immunoSEQ multiplex PCR assay. Rearranged TCR beta chain sequences were amplified with the hsTCRB Kit following the manufacturer's protocol. TCRB libraries were sequenced on an Illumina MiSeq. Per the original workflow: Demultiplexing, trimming and gene mapping were performed with the kit vendor's proprietary platform. The clones in this table, taken by TCRdb from immuneACCESS, are in-frame only. Not every clone is retained; where verified, under half of the shortfall comes from an unresolved V gene, and the cause of the rest is unknown. For V, J and clone size, that table is used; D and trimming come from the DNA. This sample holds 32,000 or so clones; roughly 83% were observed only once. Roughly 22% of the sample belongs to the ten largest clones.

The time point tag for this specimen amounts to: week 5, during vaccination. Each vaccine dose, consisting of 300 ug of a 20-mer mutant IDH1 peptide in Montanide, was administered subcutaneously with topical imiquimod. All donors had newly diagnosed IDH1-mutant astrocytomas of WHO grade 3 or 4 that showed loss of nuclear ATRX. The samples were drawn from NOA16, a multicentre, single-arm, open-label phase I trial in Germany that tested a mutant IDH1 peptide vaccine in humans for the first time. Genomic DNA for TCRB sequencing was extracted from EDTA blood using the DNeasy Blood and Tissue Kit. The junction shows trimming of 5 bases on V and 6 bases on J, and the gene matches do not reach 9 bases of it. The CDR3, cysteine through phenylalanine, is 14 amino acids long. Left in the record is the CDR3 DNA by itself, 42 bases read in frame from the first base. CDR1 and CDR2 (SEHNR, FQNEAQ) derive from the germline V gene (reference sequence).

Sequencing was performed on PBMCs, taken from a glioma patient whose treatment included an IDH1 peptide vaccine. This receptor chain uses TRBV7-9 and TRBJ2-7; 8 bases in between match TRBD1. The sequence was obtained from a man under 40 with glioma. The CDR3 amino acid sequence is: CASSPTPGGGEQYF. The DNA sequence follows: TGTGCCAGCAGCCCTACCCCAGGGGGCGGCGAGCAGTACTTC.